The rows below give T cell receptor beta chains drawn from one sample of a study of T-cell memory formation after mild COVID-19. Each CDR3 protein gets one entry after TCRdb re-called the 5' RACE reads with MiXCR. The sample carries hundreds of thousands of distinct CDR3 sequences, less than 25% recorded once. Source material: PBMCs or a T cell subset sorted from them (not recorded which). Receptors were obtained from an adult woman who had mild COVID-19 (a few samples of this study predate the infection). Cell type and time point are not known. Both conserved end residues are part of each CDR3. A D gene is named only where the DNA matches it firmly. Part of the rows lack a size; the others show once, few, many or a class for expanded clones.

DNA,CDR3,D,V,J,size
TGTGCCAGCAGCCAAGCAGGGAGCGGGGGGTACAATGAGCAGTTCTTC,CASSQAGSGGYNEQFF,TRBD2,TRBV3-1,TRBJ2-1,NA
TGTGCCACTTCCGGGACTAACTCCTACGAGCAGTACTTC,CATSGTNSYEQYF,TRBD2,TRBV24-1,TRBJ2-7,once
TGTGCCAGCAGCGCCCAACTAGCGGGGCGTAGCACAGATACGCAGTATTTT,CASSAQLAGRSTDTQYF,TRBD2,TRBV9,TRBJ2-3,NA
TGTGCCAGCAGCCTAGTAGCAGGGGAAAATCAGCCCCAGCATTTT,CASSLVAGENQPQHF,NA,TRBV7-8,TRBJ1-5,few
TGTGCCAGCAGTGCTATGGGAGGAAACACCGGGGAGCTGTTTTTT,CASSAMGGNTGELFF,NA,TRBV2,TRBJ2-2,NA
TGCGCCAGCAGCGAAGGGGGCGTTTTTGGGGCTTTCTTT,CASSEGGVFGAFF,TRBD1,TRBV5-1,TRBJ1-1,NA
TGCAGCGTTGTCTCCGGGAGTACGAACACCGGGGAGCTGTTTTTT,CSVVSGSTNTGELFF,NA,TRBV29-1,TRBJ2-2,few
TGTGCCAGCAGCCCATTACAGGGACCCTTGAGGAATGAGCAGTTCTTC,CASSPLQGPLRNEQFF,NA,TRBV4-2,TRBJ2-1,few
TGCAGTGCTAGAACCCCCGGGACTAGCGGGAGGGCCCCCTACGAGCAGTACTTC,CSARTPGTSGRAPYEQYF,TRBD2,TRBV20-1,TRBJ2-7,few
TGTGCCAGCAGCTCTTTCCGGGACAGGGAGTCCACTGAAGCTTTCTTT,CASSSFRDRESTEAFF,TRBD1,TRBV11-2,TRBJ1-1,NA
TGTGCCAGCAGAAAGGGGGACAGGGTCCCCGAAGCTTTCTTT,CASRKGDRVPEAFF,TRBD1,TRBV6-2/TRBV6-3,TRBJ1-1,NA
TGTGCCACCAGTGATTCGGGGGGGCCGGGGGATACGCAGTATTTT,CATSDSGGPGDTQYF,TRBD2,TRBV24-1,TRBJ2-3,NA
TGTGCCAGCAGCTTTCTTAATTCACCCCTCCACTTT,CASSFLNSPLHF,NA,TRBV7-2,TRBJ1-6,NA
TGTGCCAGCAGCGCCGGGACTAGCGGGAGCACAGATACGCAGTATTTT,CASSAGTSGSTDTQYF,TRBD2,TRBV7-3,TRBJ2-3,few
TGTGCCAGCACCGCGACGACAGATACGCAGTATTTT,CASTATTDTQYF,NA,TRBV5-4,TRBJ2-3,NA
TGTGCCAGCAGCCCGGGACCCCCTAATCAGCCCCAGCATTTT,CASSPGPPNQPQHF,NA,TRBV3-1,TRBJ1-5,NA
TGTGCCAGCTCATGGGGGTCAGGTCAGCCCCAGCATTTT,CASSWGSGQPQHF,NA,TRBV18,TRBJ1-5,NA